These 4 T cell receptor beta chains were sequenced from one sample in a study of OX40 agonist ivuxolimab in advanced cancers. Profiling relied on immunoSEQ multiplex PCR, and the TCRdb table lists in-frame clones only, not all of them. The table includes about 100,000 clones, approximately 90% detected once. The specimen comprised CD4+ or CD8+ T cells sorted from blood, sampled in a trial of the OX40 agonist ivuxolimab. Receptors originate from an adult with an advanced solid tumor such as melanoma, head and neck, liver or kidney cancer.

The chain uses TRBV6-4 and TRBJ1-1, with D perhaps matching TRBD1 (5 bases). The CDR3 has 13 amino acids. The V gene lost 5 bases and the J gene lost 1 base, with 8 bases spanning the gap. CDR1 MRHNA and CDR2 SNTAGT come from the germline V gene. Written as DNA, the CDR3 is TGTGCCAGCAGTCTACAGGAGAACACTGAAGCTTTCTTT. Amino acids: CASSLQENTEAFF.

The CDR3 DNA is TGTGCCAGCAGTTTCCGGGGGGGCACAGATACGCAGTATTTT. Protein: CASSFRGGTDTQYF. The V gene is TRBV28, the J gene TRBJ2-3; 7 bases align to TRBD2. The CDR3 is 14 amino acids. V lost 3 bases, J lost 1 base, and 1 base stayed unmatched. Germline V CDR1 and CDR2: MDHEN, SYDVKM.

The chain combines TRBV6-5 with TRBJ1-3; 7 bases are a match to TRBD1. The CDR3 covers 16 residues. V lost 6 bases to trimming and J lost 0 bases; unmatched junction nucleotides: 8. Germline assignment: CDR1 MNHEY and CDR2 SVGAGI. The CDR3 DNA reads TGTGCCAGCAGGTACCCGGGACAGAGCTCTGGAAACACCATATATTTT. Translating it yields CASRYPGQSSGNTIYF.

This chain uses TRBV5-8 with TRBJ1-2, with 9 bases matching TRBD1. The V segment lost 4 bases and the J segment 3 bases; nucleotides outside the gene matches: 10. The germline V gene encodes CDR1 SGHTS and CDR2 YDEGEE. The length of the CDR3 is 16 residues. CDR3 region: CASSVGTGRDYYGYTF. The CDR3 nucleotides read TGTGCCAGCAGCGTCGGGACAGGGAGGGATTACTATGGCTACACCTTC.